Shown below are 27 T cell receptor beta chains from a single sample sequenced in a study of blood T cell repertoires in COVID-19. TCRdb's copy holds only in-frame clones and misses some; the assay was immunoSEQ multiplex PCR. Here the sample spans over 90,000 clones, about 85% being singletons. Source material: peripheral blood. These receptors were taken from a middle-aged man in a cohort sampled during active COVID-19.

The chain combines TRBV19 with TRBJ2-5, with 13 bases aligning to TRBD2. This CDR3 has 17 amino acids. Germline CDR1 LNHDA, CDR2 SQIVND (reference sequence). The V segment lost 3 bases and the J segment 7 bases; nucleotides outside the gene matches: 11. Written as DNA, the CDR3 is TGTGCCAGTAGTATCTCGAAACTAGCGGGGGGGCTTGTGACCCAGTACTTC. As protein: CASSISKLAGGLVTQYF.

The chain carries TRBV10-3 and TRBJ2-3; TRBD1 agrees at 8 bases. This CDR3 is built from 13 residues. The trim removed 7 bases at V and 5 bases at J, leaving 5 bases unmatched. CDR1 is ENHRY and CDR2 is SYGVKD in the germline V gene. The CDR3 sequence is CAITLDRGDTQYF. The CDR3 region has the DNA TGTGCCATCACCCTTGACAGGGGAGATACGCAGTATTTT.

This clone was picked up one time. The rearrangement joins TRBV15 to TRBJ2-4; 11 bases match TRBD2. From germline, CDR1 is LNHNV and CDR2 YYDKDF (reference sequence). The CDR3 has 21 residues. With V trimmed by 5 bases and J by 1 base, 19 bases remained unmatched. CDR3 in amino acids: CATSLLEGLAGGRGAKNIQYF. The CDR3 region has the DNA TGTGCCACCAGCCTACTGGAAGGGCTAGCGGGGGGTAGGGGTGCCAAAAACATTCAGTACTTC.

This sequence joins TRBV15 and TRBJ2-4; tentative D call: TRBD2 (6 bases). Germline V gene sequence: CDR1 LNHNV, CDR2 YYDKDF (reference sequence). The CDR3 contains 13 residues. V lost 8 bases, J lost 7 bases, and 15 bases lay in between. The CDR3 reads CATGETGANIQYF. The CDR3 DNA reads TGTGCCACCGGGGAGACGGGAGCGAACATTCAGTACTTC. Full variable domain (rest looked up from reference TRBV15 and TRBJ2-4): DAMVIQNPRYQVTQFGKPVTLSCSQTLNHNVMYWYQQKSSQAPKLLFHYYDKDFNNEADTPDNFQSRRPNTSFCFLDIRSPGLGDTAMYLCATGETGANIQYFGAGTRLSVL.

The rearrangement links TRBV11-3 to TRBJ2-2; TRBD1 matches 11 bases. The CDR3 runs to 18 residues. Germline CDR1 is SGHNT and CDR2 is YENEEA. The trim removed 5 bases at V and 3 bases at J, leaving 11 bases unmatched. CDR3 protein: CASSHGLGDRGDTGELFF. The CDR3 DNA reads TGTGCCAGCAGCCATGGATTGGGGGACAGGGGGGACACCGGGGAGCTGTTTTTT.

The CDR3 protein is CASSITGVDGYTF. As DNA, the CDR3 is TGTGCCAGCAGCATAACAGGGGTTGACGGCTACACCTTC. The chain recombines TRBV11-2 with TRBJ1-2; 7 bases line up with TRBD1. Germline CDR1 is SGHAT and CDR2 is FQNNGV. The junction had 8 bases not matched to a gene; V was cut back by 5 bases and J by 8 bases. The CDR3 covers 13 residues.

The CDR3 spells CASSLNSANTEAFF. The CDR3 DNA reads TGCGCCAGCAGCTTGAATAGCGCGAACACTGAAGCTTTCTTT. The chain carries TRBV5-1 and TRBJ1-1; D ambiguous. The germline V and J ends were trimmed by 1 base and 1 base, with 8 bases remaining between them. Germline assignment: CDR1 SGHRS and CDR2 YFSETQ. This CDR3 has 14 amino acids.

The chain carries TRBV3-1 (or the pseudogene TRBV3-2) and TRBJ2-5, with D perhaps TRBD2 (7 bases). Per the germline V gene, CDR1 is LGHDT and CDR2 is YNNKEL (reference sequence). With 0 bases removed from V and 5 bases from J, the gap between germline ends came to 22 bases. This CDR3 contains 18 residues. The DNA of the CDR3 is TGTGCCAGCAGCCAAGAAGGCCCTAGGGGGGGGCCAGGGGAGACCCAGTACTTC. Its translation is CASSQEGPRGGPGETQYF.

This clone was found once. CDR3 sequence: CASSLATGPLRGNTIYF. CDR3 bases: TGTGCCAGCAGCTTAGCGACAGGGCCTTTAAGGGGAAACACCATATATTTT. The rearrangement links TRBV7-8 to TRBJ1-3; TRBD1 aligns across 7 bases. Germline CDR1 and CDR2: SGHVS and FQNEAQ. The CDR3 extends over 17 amino acids. V shed 0 bases and J 4 bases; nucleotides not matched to a gene: 9.

The rearrangement links TRBV28 to TRBJ1-2; D call uncertain. CDR1 MDHEN and CDR2 SYDVKM come from the germline V gene. V dropped 5 bases and J dropped 8 bases, with 15 bases sitting between them. This CDR3 spans 13 amino acids. CDR3 DNA sequence: TGTGCCAGCAGTCTTACCGATTTGCGGGGCTACACCTTC. Its protein product is CASSLTDLRGYTF.

This sequence joins TRBV7-3 and TRBJ2-2; D is perhaps TRBD1 (5 bases). The CDR3 loop spans 15 amino acids. Trimming shortened V by 1 base and J by 7 bases, and 13 bases separated the two germline ends. Germline V gene lookup returns CDR1 SGHTA and CDR2 FQGTGA. The CDR3 nucleotides are TGTGCCAGCAGCTTAAACTCGCCAGGGCACGGGGAGCTGTTTTTT. Translated: CASSLNSPGHGELFF. The variable domain in full, with the rest retrieved from reference TRBV7-3 and TRBJ2-2, is GAGVSQTPSNKVTEKGKYVELRCDPISGHTALYWYRQSLGQGPEFLIYFQGTGAADDSGLPNDRFFAVRPEGSVSTLKIQRTERGDSAVYLCASSLNSPGHGELFFGEGSRLTVL.

This chain joins TRBV28 and TRBJ1-1; D remains ambiguous. CDR1 and CDR2 from the germline V gene are MDHEN and SYDVKM. The CDR3 runs to 12 residues. Trimming took off 7 bases at V and 11 bases at J, with 17 bases between the two ends. CDR3: CASTESGFAAFF. The CDR3 coding sequence is TGTGCCAGCACCGAGTCAGGTTTTGCCGCTTTCTTT.

The chain carries TRBV12-2 and TRBJ2-2; TRBD1 is the table's D call, not checked against the DNA. TRBV12-2 is labeled a pseudogene. CDR3 length equals 21 residues. This CDR3 is CASRLASDRGPRGANTGELFF. Here the CDR3 DNA reads TGTGCAAGTCGCTTAGCCTCGGACAGGGGGCCGCGCGGGGCGAACACCGGGGAGCTGTTTTTT.

The chain employs TRBV2 and TRBJ2-5; D gene unclear. Trimming pared 2 bases from V and 2 bases from J, leaving 9 bases between. Per germline, CDR1 SNHLY and CDR2 FYNNEI. The CDR3 extends over 14 amino acids. The CDR3 region is CASSERQTQETQYF. The CDR3 nucleotides are TGTGCCAGCAGTGAAAGGCAGACTCAAGAGACCCAGTACTTC. Based on the CDR3 plus reference TRBV2 and TRBJ2-5, the full variable domain is EPEVTQTPSHQVTQMGQEVILRCVPISNHLYFYWYRQILGQKVEFLVSFYNNEISEKSEIFDDQFSVERPDGSNFTLKIRSTKLEDSAMYFCASSERQTQETQYFGPGTRLLVL.

The V and J genes are TRBV7-8 and TRBJ1-5, with 9 bases aligning to TRBD1. Germline trimming cut 7 bases from V and 2 bases from J; bases unmatched to any gene: 9. The CDR3 totals 16 residues. Germline values: CDR1 SGHVS, CDR2 FQNEAQ. The CDR3 DNA reads TGTGCCAGCACCTCCCGAGACAGGGGGGGCAATCAGCCCCAGCATTTT. Translated: CASTSRDRGGNQPQHF.

The chain employs TRBV3-1 (or the pseudogene TRBV3-2) and TRBJ1-2; weak D call: TRBD1 (5 bases). Trimming left V 1 base short and J 7 bases short, with 16 bases between. CDR1 is LGHDT and CDR2 is YNNKEL in the germline V gene (reference sequence). The CDR3 totals 15 residues. CDR3 loop: CASSQGGHAASGYTF. The CDR3 bases are TGTGCCAGCAGCCAAGGGGGCCATGCGGCAAGTGGCTACACCTTC.

This clone has only one observation. This rearrangement joins TRBV7-6 to TRBJ2-2, with D possibly being TRBD2 (5 bases). The V and J ends lost 1 base and 6 bases respectively, with 9 bases between them. CDR1 is SGHVS, CDR2 FNYEAQ, per germline. The CDR3 spans 14 residues. The CDR3 loop is CASSLGGLAGELFF. CDR3 nucleotides: TGTGCCAGCAGCTTAGGAGGGTTGGCCGGGGAGCTGTTTTTT.

This clone was found once. The chain is built from TRBV3-1 (or the pseudogene TRBV3-2) and TRBJ1-5; 11 positions match TRBD1. The CDR3 has 14 residues. The V gene's germline CDR1 is LGHDT and CDR2 YNNKEL (reference sequence). With 5 bases clipped from V and 6 bases from J, the junction kept 3 bases outside the gene matches. As DNA, the CDR3 is TGTGCCAGCAGCTCCGGGACAGGGGGTCAGCCCCAGCATTTT. Translation: CASSSGTGGQPQHF.

This chain uses TRBV7-8 with TRBJ2-2, with 14 bases aligning to TRBD2. The junction had 9 bases not matched to a gene; V was cut back by 4 bases and J by 2 bases. In germline, CDR1 is SGHVS, CDR2 FQNEAQ. The length of the CDR3 is 19 residues. In DNA form, the CDR3 reads TGTGCCAGCAGCTCTCTAAGGACTAGCGGGGGGATTAACACCGGGGAGCTGTTTTTT. Its protein product is CASSSLRTSGGINTGELFF.

The chain couples TRBV6-5 to TRBJ1-4, with D perhaps TRBD1 (5 bases). Germline V CDR1 and CDR2: MNHEY, SVGAGI. CDR3 length equals 15 residues. V was trimmed by 7 bases and J by 4 bases, leaving 16 bases between them. This CDR3 is CASMFRGVINEKLFF. CDR3 nucleotides: TGTGCCAGCATGTTTCGGGGGGTGATTAATGAAAAACTGTTTTTT.

The table lists this clone with a few counts. This rearrangement joins TRBV29-1 to TRBJ1-5, with 8 bases that match TRBD1. CDR1 is SQVTM and CDR2 is ANQGSEA in the germline V gene. This CDR3 comprises 15 residues. V shed 7 bases, J shed 4 bases, and the junction held 12 bases outside the gene matches. The CDR3 sequence: CSATVAGQGNQPQHF. The CDR3 DNA reads TGCAGCGCCACGGTTGCTGGACAGGGTAATCAGCCCCAGCATTTT.

The rearrangement uses TRBV7-6 and TRBJ1-3; 8 bases match TRBD1. Germline loops: CDR1 SGHVS, CDR2 FNYEAQ. The CDR3 consists of 15 residues. V lost 6 bases to trimming and J lost 0 bases; unmatched junction nucleotides: 4. CDR3 nucleotides: TGTGCCAGCAGTTCCGACAGGGGCTCTGGAAACACCATATATTTT. Protein sequence: CASSSDRGSGNTIYF.

V usage is TRBV5-8 and J usage is TRBJ1-5; D gene ambiguous. Per the germline V gene, CDR1 is SGHTS and CDR2 is YDEGEE. With 4 bases removed from V and 0 bases from J, the gap between germline ends came to 14 bases. The CDR3 contains 16 residues. CDR3 DNA: TGTGCCAGCAGCCGAGGGCTGGTGTTTAGCAATCAGCCCCAGCATTTT. Residues: CASSRGLVFSNQPQHF.

This chain uses TRBV6-6 with TRBJ2-1; the D gene is possibly TRBD1 (5 bases). This CDR3 has 14 residues. Trimming shortened V by 0 bases and J by 7 bases, and 10 bases separated the two germline ends. Germline-derived CDR1 and CDR2 are MNHNY and SVGAGI (reference sequence). CDR3 DNA: TGTGCCAGCAGTTACTCGACTCAGGGAAATGAGCAGTTCTTC. Its protein is CASSYSTQGNEQFF.

CDR3 amino acids: CASGLGAGGDEQFF. The CDR3 bases are TGTGCCAGCGGGCTAGGGGCGGGAGGGGATGAGCAGTTCTTC. This chain uses TRBV2 with TRBJ2-1; 9 positions agree with TRBD2. CDR1 is SNHLY, CDR2 FYNNEI, per germline. The CDR3 has 14 residues. Trimming cost V 8 bases and J 8 bases; bases outside gene matches: 10.

The gene calls are TRBV19 and TRBJ1-4, with D possibly matching TRBD1 (5 bases). This CDR3 has 15 amino acids. Germline CDR1 LNHDA, CDR2 SQIVND (reference sequence). Trimming removed 5 bases from V and 0 bases from J, with 10 bases in between. CDR3 protein: CASSLRGATNEKLFF. CDR3 sequence (DNA): TGTGCCAGTAGTCTCCGGGGGGCAACTAATGAAAAACTGTTTTTT. The variable domain in full, completed from reference TRBV19 and TRBJ1-4, reads DGGITQSPKYLFRKEGQNVTLSCEQNLNHDAMYWYRQDPGQGLRLIYYSQIVNDFQKGDIAEGYSVSREKKESFPLTVTSAQKNPTAFYLCASSLRGATNEKLFFGSGTQLSVL.

The chain joins TRBV27 to TRBJ2-3; tentatively, D is TRBD1 (6 bases). The germline CDR1 and CDR2 sequences are MNHEY and SMNVEV (reference sequence). The CDR3 is made up of 14 amino acids. The ends were cut back, 5 bases at V and 8 bases at J, with 17 bases in the middle. The CDR3 is CASSAYIQGGTQYF. CDR3 in DNA: TGTGCCAGCAGTGCTTACATACAGGGCGGTACGCAGTATTTT.